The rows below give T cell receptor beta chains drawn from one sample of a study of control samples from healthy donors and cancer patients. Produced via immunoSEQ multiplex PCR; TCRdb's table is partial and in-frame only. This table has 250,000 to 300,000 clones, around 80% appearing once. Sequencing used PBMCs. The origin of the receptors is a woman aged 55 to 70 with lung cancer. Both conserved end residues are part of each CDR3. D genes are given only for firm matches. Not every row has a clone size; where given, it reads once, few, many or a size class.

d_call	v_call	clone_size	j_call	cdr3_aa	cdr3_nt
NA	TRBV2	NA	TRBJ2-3	CASRVRGTDTQYF	TGTGCCAGCAGGGTCAGGGGCACAGATACGCAGTATTTT
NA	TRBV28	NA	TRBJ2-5	CASSLIEETQYF	TGTGCCAGCAGTTTGATAGAAGAGACCCAGTACTTC
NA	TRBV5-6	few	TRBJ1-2	CASSSPGGGGYTF	TGTGCCAGCAGCTCCCCGGGGGGCGGTGGCTACACCTTC
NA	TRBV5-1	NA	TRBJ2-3	CASSLGGKAIDTQYF	TGCGCCAGCAGCTTGGGCGGGAAGGCAATAGATACGCAGTATTTT
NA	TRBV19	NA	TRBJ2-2	CASSGGENTGELFF	TGTGCCAGTAGTGGAGGAGAGAACACCGGGGAGCTGTTTTTT
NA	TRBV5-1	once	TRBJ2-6	CASSLVAGGVSGANVLTF	TGCGCCAGCAGCTTGGTAGCCGGGGGAGTCTCTGGGGCCAACGTCCTGACTTTC
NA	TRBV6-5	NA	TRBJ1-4	CASARGTTNEKLFF	TGTGCCAGCGCACGGGGAACAACTAATGAAAAACTGTTTTTT
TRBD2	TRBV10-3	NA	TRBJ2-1	CAISDSTSGGGNEQFF	TGTGCCATCAGTGACTCCACTAGCGGGGGGGGCAATGAGCAGTTCTTC
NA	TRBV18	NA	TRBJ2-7	CASSPSGGGDGEQYF	TGTGCCAGCTCACCCTCCGGAGGGGGCGACGGGGAGCAGTACTTC
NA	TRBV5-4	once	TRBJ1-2	CASSLDRGSNYGYTF	TGTGCCAGCAGCTTGGATCGGGGCTCTAACTATGGCTACACCTTC
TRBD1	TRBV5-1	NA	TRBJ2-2	CASSLAGGDTGELFF	TGCGCCAGCAGCTTGGCAGGGGGAGACACCGGGGAGCTGTTTTTT
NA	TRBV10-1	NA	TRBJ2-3	CASSLARPTDTQYF	TGCGCCAGCAGTTTAGCCCGTCCGACAGATACGCAGTATTTT
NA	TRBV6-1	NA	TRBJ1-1	CASSEPLGRGVGAFF	TGTGCCAGCAGTGAACCCTTAGGTAGGGGGGTTGGAGCTTTCTTT
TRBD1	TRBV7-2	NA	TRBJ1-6	CASSFRTGGNSPLHF	TGTGCCAGCAGCTTCCGGACAGGGGGTAACTCACCCCTCCACTTT
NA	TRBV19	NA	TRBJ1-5	CASSKNPRGGDQPQHF	TGTGCCAGTAGTAAGAACCCGCGGGGGGGGGATCAGCCCCAGCATTTT
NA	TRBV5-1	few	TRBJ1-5	CASSLAGEQPQHF	TGCGCCAGCAGCCTGGCGGGGGAACAGCCCCAGCATTTT
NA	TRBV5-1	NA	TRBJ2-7	CASSLVSASDFEQYF	TGCGCCAGCAGCTTGGTGTCGGCGTCGGACTTCGAGCAGTACTTC
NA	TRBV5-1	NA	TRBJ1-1	CASSGGPGALNTEAFF	TGCGCCAGCAGCGGGGGGCCAGGAGCCCTTAACACTGAAGCTTTCTTT
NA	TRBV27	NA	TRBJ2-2	CASTPSSRHFSTGELFF	TGTGCCAGCACCCCTTCTAGCAGACACTTTAGCACCGGGGAGCTGTTTTTT
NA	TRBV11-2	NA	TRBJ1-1	CASSPRSSRADTEAFF	TGTGCCAGCAGCCCTAGATCCTCCCGGGCAGACACTGAAGCTTTCTTT
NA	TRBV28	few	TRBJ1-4	CASSSLVLPNEKLFF	TGTGCCAGCAGTTCCCTGGTTTTGCCAAATGAAAAACTGTTTTTT
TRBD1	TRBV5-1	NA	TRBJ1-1	CASSSTGRGTEAFF	TGCGCCAGCAGCTCGACAGGGAGGGGGACTGAAGCTTTCTTT
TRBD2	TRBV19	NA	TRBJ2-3	CASSISPSGSADTQYF	TGTGCCAGTAGTATTTCGCCTAGCGGGAGCGCAGATACGCAGTATTTT
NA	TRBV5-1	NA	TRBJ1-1	CASSYDRPNTEAFF	TGCGCCAGCAGCTACGACAGGCCGAACACTGAAGCTTTCTTT
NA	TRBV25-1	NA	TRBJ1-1	CASSTHSRVVGTEAFF	TGTGCCAGCAGTACACACTCAAGGGTAGTCGGCACTGAAGCTTTCTTT
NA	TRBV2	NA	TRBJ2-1	CASRGYDEQFF	TGTGCCAGCAGGGGGTACGATGAGCAGTTCTTC
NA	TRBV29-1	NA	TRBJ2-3	CSVVWRRLGDTQYF	TGCAGCGTTGTTTGGCGGCGGCTAGGGGATACGCAGTATTTT
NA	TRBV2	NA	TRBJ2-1	CASSYSDNEQFF	TGTGCCAGCAGTTACAGTGACAATGAGCAGTTCTTC
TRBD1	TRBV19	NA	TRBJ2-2	CASSGQGYTGELFF	TGTGCCAGTAGCGGACAGGGGTACACCGGGGAGCTGTTTTTT
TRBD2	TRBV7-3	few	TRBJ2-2	CASSLLPTSRAGELFF	TGTGCCAGCAGCCTACTGCCGACTAGCCGGGCCGGGGAGCTGTTTTTT
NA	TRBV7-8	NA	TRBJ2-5	CASSSSQGRGETQYF	TGTGCCAGCAGTTCCTCACAGGGACGTGGTGAGACCCAGTACTTC
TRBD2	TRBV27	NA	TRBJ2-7	CASRLAGGHEQYF	TGTGCCAGCAGGCTAGCGGGGGGGCATGAGCAGTACTTC
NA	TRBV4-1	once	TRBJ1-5	CASSQVVAQYQPQHF	TGCGCCAGCAGCCAAGTGGTGGCTCAGTATCAGCCCCAGCATTTT
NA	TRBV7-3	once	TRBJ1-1	CASSSGAYTEAFF	TGTGCCAGCAGCTCTGGGGCGTACACTGAAGCTTTCTTT
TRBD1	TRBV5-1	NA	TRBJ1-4	CASSWGTGGGEKLFF	TGCGCCAGCAGCTGGGGGACAGGGGGAGGAGAAAAACTGTTTTTT
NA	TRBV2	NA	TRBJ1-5	CASSEASGFQPQHF	TGTGCCAGCAGTGAAGCGTCGGGTTTCCAGCCCCAGCATTTT
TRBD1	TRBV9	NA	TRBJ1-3	CASSGSMGDRAGNTIYF	TGTGCCAGCAGCGGATCGATGGGGGACAGGGCTGGAAACACCATATATTTT
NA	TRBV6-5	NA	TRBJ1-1	CASSYEGRPEAFF	TGTGCCAGCAGTTACGAGGGGCGGCCTGAAGCTTTCTTT
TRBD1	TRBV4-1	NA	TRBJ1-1	CASSRNSRGRGAFF	TGCGCCAGCAGCCGCAACTCTAGGGGGCGAGGGGCTTTCTTT
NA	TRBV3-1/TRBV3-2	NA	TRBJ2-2	CASGPTWLNTGELFF	TGTGCCAGCGGACCTACATGGCTAAACACCGGGGAGCTGTTTTTT
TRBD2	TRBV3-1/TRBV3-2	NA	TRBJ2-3	CASSPRLSGGADTQYF	TGTGCCAGCAGCCCACGACTATCCGGGGGGGCAGATACGCAGTATTTT
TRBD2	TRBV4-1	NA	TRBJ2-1	CASSQVVAGAYNEQFF	TGCGCCAGCAGCCAAGTGGTAGCGGGGGCCTACAATGAGCAGTTCTTC
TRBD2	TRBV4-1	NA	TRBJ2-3	CASSQVLASGFLHSSTDTQYF	TGCGCCAGCAGCCAAGTTCTGGCTAGCGGTTTCTTACATTCTAGCACAGATACGCAGTATTTT